These T cell receptor beta chains were read from a single sample in a study of regulatory T cells in long-lasting Graves disease. A single record per CDR3 protein comes from TCRdb applying MiXCR to the multiplex PCR reads. The repertoire has about 340,000 distinct CDR3 sequences, roughly 21% of them found once; the top ten carry 29%. The sample was peripheral blood mononuclear cells (PBMCs), taken when the disease was refractory, from a patient treated with antithyroid drugs. The receptors originated from a female donor with Graves disease. Both conserved end residues are part of each CDR3. The D gene is left open where the match is weak. Some rows have no size entry. The others give once, few or many, or a class for an expanded clone.

clone_size	d_call	v_call	j_call	cdr3_nt	cdr3_aa
few	TRBD2	TRBV7-2	TRBJ2-1	TGTGCCAGCAGCTTAGCGGGGACTAGCGCTAATGAGCAGTTCTTC	CASSLAGTSANEQFF
many	NA	TRBV2	TRBJ1-6	TGTGCCAGCAGTCCCCTTTCGGGGCGGGGAAATTCACCCCTCCACTTT	CASSPLSGRGNSPLHF
NA	TRBD1	TRBV4-1	TRBJ1-1	TGCGCCAGCAGCAAATGGGACAGAGAAGCTTTCTTT	CASSKWDREAFF
few	NA	TRBV3-1	TRBJ2-7	TGTGCCAGCAGCCCTGCCGGGACACCGGGTCGTGGGCAGTACTTC	CASSPAGTPGRGQYF
many	NA	TRBV13	TRBJ2-5	TGTGCCAGCAGAGATACCCCTTCGGGAGTAGGGGAGACCCAGTACTTC	CASRDTPSGVGETQYF
NA	NA	TRBV7-6	TRBJ2-7	TGTGCCAGCAGCTTACTAGCTGTTTCCTACGAGCAGTACTTC	CASSLLAVSYEQYF
many	NA	TRBV12-3/TRBV12-4	TRBJ1-2	TGTGCCAGCACCCTGGGCTCTGGTGGCTACACCTTC	CASTLGSGGYTF
many	NA	TRBV5-1	TRBJ1-5	TGCGCCAGCAGCTTGTCCGGAGGAGACGGCCAGCCCCAGCATTTT	CASSLSGGDGQPQHF
many	NA	TRBV19	TRBJ1-6	TGTGCCAGTAGCTCCCCCGGGGAGGGGTATAATTCACCCCTCCACTTT	CASSSPGEGYNSPLHF
few	TRBD2	TRBV12-3/TRBV12-4	TRBJ2-7	TGTGCCAGCTCCCCGGGACTAGCGGCCTCCTACGAGCAGTACTTC	CASSPGLAASYEQYF
NA	TRBD2	TRBV11-2	TRBJ2-5	TGTGCCAGCAGCTTCCAATGGACTAGCGGGGGGGGGACCCAGTACTTC	CASSFQWTSGGGTQYF
many	TRBD2	TRBV20-1	TRBJ2-7	TGCAGTGCTAGAGACCCAGCGGGGCAGTCCTACGAGCAGTACTTC	CSARDPAGQSYEQYF
many	TRBD1	TRBV4-2	TRBJ2-5	TGTGCCAGCAGCCAACCACAGGGGGAGACCCAGTACTTC	CASSQPQGETQYF
NA	NA	TRBV27	TRBJ1-1	TGTGCCAGCAGTTTACGGGGCCCGACCCCTGAAGCTTTCTTT	CASSLRGPTPEAFF
NA	NA	TRBV20-1	TRBJ2-7	TGCAGTGCTCCCGACAACTCCTACGAGCAGTACTTC	CSAPDNSYEQYF
NA	TRBD1	TRBV4-1	TRBJ2-5	TGCGCCAGCAGCCAAGATTGGACAGGGGGTTCAGAGACCCAGTACTTC	CASSQDWTGGSETQYF
NA	TRBD2	TRBV20-1	TRBJ2-7	TGCAGTGCTAGAGAAGGGAGGGCCGGTGAGTACGAGCAGTACTTC	CSAREGRAGEYEQYF
many	NA	TRBV6-1	TRBJ1-2	TGTGCCAGCAGTGAAGCTTTTGGGGTGAGCTACACCTTC	CASSEAFGVSYTF
few	TRBD2	TRBV11-2	TRBJ2-3	TGTGCCAGCAGCTTAGGAAGCGGGAGGTTACCGTATTTT	CASSLGSGRLPYF
few	NA	TRBV19	TRBJ2-7	TGTGCCAGTAGTAATCACTACGAGCAGTACTTC	CASSNHYEQYF
NA	NA	TRBV20-1	TRBJ2-7	TGCAGTGCTATGCAGGGGAACTACGAGCAGTACTTC	CSAMQGNYEQYF
many	NA	TRBV6-2/TRBV6-3	TRBJ2-2	TGTGCCAGCAGTTATAGGTTCAATGGGGAGCTGTTTTTT	CASSYRFNGELFF
few	NA	TRBV4-1	TRBJ2-6	TGCGCCAGCAGCCAAGGGGACTTCCAAGCCGGGGCCAACGTCCTGACTTTC	CASSQGDFQAGANVLTF
many	TRBD1	TRBV5-1	TRBJ2-7	TGCGCCAGCAGCTTGGAAGGACAGGGGGCGCGGAAGTACTTC	CASSLEGQGARKYF